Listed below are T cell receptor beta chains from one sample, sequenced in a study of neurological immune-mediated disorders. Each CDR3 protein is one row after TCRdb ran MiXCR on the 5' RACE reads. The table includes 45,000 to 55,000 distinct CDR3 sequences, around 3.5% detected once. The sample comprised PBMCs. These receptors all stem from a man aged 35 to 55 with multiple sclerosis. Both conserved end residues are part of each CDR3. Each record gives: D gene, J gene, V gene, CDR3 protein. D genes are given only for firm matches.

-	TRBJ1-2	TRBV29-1	CSATGAAGYGYTF
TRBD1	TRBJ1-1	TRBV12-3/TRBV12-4	CASSLVAGGSEAFF
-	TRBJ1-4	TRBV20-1	CSARDRRSAHEKLFF
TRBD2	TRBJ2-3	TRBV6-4	CASSGKAGGPSDTQYF
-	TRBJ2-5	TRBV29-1	CSVGQETQYF
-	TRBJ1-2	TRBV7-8	CASSLLTAVSYGYTF
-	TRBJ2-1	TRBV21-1	CASSEGGCEQFF
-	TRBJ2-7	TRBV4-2	CASSRDVGYAQYF
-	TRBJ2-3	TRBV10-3	CAIGRGSDGTDTQYF
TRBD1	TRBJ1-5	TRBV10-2	CASSAGQISNQPQHF
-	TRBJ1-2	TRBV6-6	CASSYNRVEARGYTF
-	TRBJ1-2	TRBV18	CASSYGHNYGYTF
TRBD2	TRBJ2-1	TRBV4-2	CASSLLAGAGNEQFF
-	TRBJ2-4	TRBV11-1	CASSLRGGVGDIQYF
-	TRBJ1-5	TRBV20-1	CSAPQRQNQPQHF
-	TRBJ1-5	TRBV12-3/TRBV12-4	CASTLDQGNQPQHF
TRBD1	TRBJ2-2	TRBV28	CASSLSRTGTGELFF
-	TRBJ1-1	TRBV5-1	CASSLAIRGTEAFF
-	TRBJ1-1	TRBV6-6	CASTQGERAEAFF
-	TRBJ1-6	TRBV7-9	CASSLGERSPLHF